This T cell receptor beta chain came from a study of T cell changes during pregnancy in multiple sclerosis. Clones were sequenced by immunoSEQ multiplex PCR, and TCRdb holds only the in-frame ones, with some missing. The sample has approximately 33,000 clones, 92% seen once. The material sequenced was CD4+ T cells from peripheral blood mononuclear cells, taken after pregnancy. The receptor's source is a female donor with multiple sclerosis, enrolled in a pregnancy study.

CDR3 protein: CASSRLAGSYNEQFF. In DNA form, the CDR3 reads TGTGCCAGCAGTCGACTAGCGGGGTCCTACAATGAGCAGTTCTTC. This chain connects TRBV28 to TRBJ2-1; 11 positions match TRBD2. The CDR3 length is 15 residues. After removal of 5 bases from V and 1 base from J, the junction contained 1 base not matched to a gene. Per germline, CDR1 MDHEN and CDR2 SYDVKM.